One sample yielded the 3 T cell receptor beta chains listed below, sequenced in a study of CD8 T cells in Susac syndrome (dated by TCRdb to between 2018 and 2020). The library was generated by the immunoSEQ multiplex PCR assay. RNA was extracted using the RNeasy kit, and about 0.45 to 1 microgram was reverse transcribed with random hexamers. The public reads were quality trimmed at Q25 with fastp and then assembled into clones with MiXCR by TCRdb, keeping productive beta chains. Each CDR3 protein appears once, grouped with its most common genes and DNA. The sample records over 130,000 distinct CDR3 sequences, approximately 95% of which are singletons. The ten top clones hold approximately 0.11% of the sample. The sample was CD4+ T cells from PBMCs. The receptors shown here come from a human donor with multiple sclerosis.

The rearrangement joins TRBV28 to TRBJ1-1; 7 bases line up with TRBD1. Germline CDR1 reads MDHEN; CDR2 reads SYDVKM. Losses at the gene ends were 3 bases for V and 4 bases for J; bases not matched to a gene: 5. CDR3 size: 14 residues. The CDR3 region is CASSFSSGGTEAFF. The CDR3, as DNA: TGTGCCAGCAGTTTTTCGTCAGGGGGCACTGAAGCTTTCTTT.

The CDR3 spells CASSSGLAGGGMNTQYF. CDR3 DNA: TGTGCCAGCAGCTCGGGACTAGCGGGGGGCGGCATGAATACGCAGTATTTT. The chain uses TRBV7-2 and TRBJ2-3, with 15 nucleotides matching TRBD2. Germline V CDR1 and CDR2: SGHTA, FQGNSA. With V trimmed by 4 bases and J by 7 bases, 9 bases remained unmatched. The CDR3 is made up of 17 amino acids.

The CDR3 loop is CASSQAWGGYGYTF. The DNA for the CDR3 is TGCGCCAGCAGCCAAGCTTGGGGAGGGTATGGCTACACCTTC. The chain is built from TRBV4-3 and TRBJ1-2; D gene ambiguous. Germline V gives CDR1 LGHNA, CDR2 YSLEER. The V end was cut by 1 base, the J end by 5 bases, with 11 bases between. The CDR3 extends over 14 amino acids.